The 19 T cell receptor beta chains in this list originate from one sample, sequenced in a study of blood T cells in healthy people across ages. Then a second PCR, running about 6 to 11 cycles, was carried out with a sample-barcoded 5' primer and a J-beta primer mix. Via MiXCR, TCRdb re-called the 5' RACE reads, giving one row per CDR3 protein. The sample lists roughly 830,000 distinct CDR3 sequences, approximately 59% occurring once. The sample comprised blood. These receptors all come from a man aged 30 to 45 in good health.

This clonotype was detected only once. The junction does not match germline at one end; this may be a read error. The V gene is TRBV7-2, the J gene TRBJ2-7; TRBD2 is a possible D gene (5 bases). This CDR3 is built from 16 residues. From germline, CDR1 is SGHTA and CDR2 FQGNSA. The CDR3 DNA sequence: TGTGCCAACAGCTTAGTTGCAGGACTTACTTCCTACGAGCAGTACTTC. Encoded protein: CANSLVAGLTSYEQYF.

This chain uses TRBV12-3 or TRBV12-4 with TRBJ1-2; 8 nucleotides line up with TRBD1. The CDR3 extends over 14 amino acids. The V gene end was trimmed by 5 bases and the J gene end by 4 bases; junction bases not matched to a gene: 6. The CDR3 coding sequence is TGTGCCAGCAGTCTCCGGACAGGGTCCTATGGCTACACCTTC. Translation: CASSLRTGSYGYTF.

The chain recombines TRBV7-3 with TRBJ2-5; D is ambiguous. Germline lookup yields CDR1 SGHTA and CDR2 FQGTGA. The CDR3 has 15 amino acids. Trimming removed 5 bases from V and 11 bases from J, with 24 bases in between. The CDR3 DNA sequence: TGTGCCAGCAGCCCCAAGGGCAGCTCCTACAATGAGCAGTACTTC. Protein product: CASSPKGSSYNEQYF. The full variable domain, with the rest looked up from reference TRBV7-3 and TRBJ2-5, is GAGVSQTPSNKVTEKGKYVELRCDPISGHTALYWYRQSLGQGPEFLIYFQGTGAADDSGLPNDRFFAVRPEGSVSTLKIQRTERGDSAVYLCASSPKGSSYNEQYFGPGTRLLVL.

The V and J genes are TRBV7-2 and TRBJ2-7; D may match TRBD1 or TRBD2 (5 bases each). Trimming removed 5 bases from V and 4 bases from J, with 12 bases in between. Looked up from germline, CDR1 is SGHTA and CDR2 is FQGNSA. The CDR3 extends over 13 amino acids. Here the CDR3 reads CASSPGPDYEQYF. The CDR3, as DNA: TGTGCCAGCAGCCCGGGACCCGATTACGAGCAGTACTTC.

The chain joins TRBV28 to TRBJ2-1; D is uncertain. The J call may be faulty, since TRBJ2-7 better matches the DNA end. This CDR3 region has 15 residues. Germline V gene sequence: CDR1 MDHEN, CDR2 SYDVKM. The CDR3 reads CASSYSGFNPYEQYF. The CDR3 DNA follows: TGTGCCAGCAGTTATTCTGGGTTCAACCCCTACGAGCAGTACTTC.

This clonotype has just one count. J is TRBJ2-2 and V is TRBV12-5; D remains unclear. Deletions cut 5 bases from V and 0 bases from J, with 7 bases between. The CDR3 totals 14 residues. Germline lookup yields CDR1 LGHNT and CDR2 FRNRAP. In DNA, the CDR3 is TGTGCTAGTGGTCTTTATACGAACACCGGGGAGCTGTTTTTT. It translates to CASGLYTNTGELFF.

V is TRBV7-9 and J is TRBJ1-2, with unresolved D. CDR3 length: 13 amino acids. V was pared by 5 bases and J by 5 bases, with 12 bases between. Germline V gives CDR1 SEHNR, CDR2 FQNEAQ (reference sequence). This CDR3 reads CASSAANGYGYTF. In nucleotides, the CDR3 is TGTGCCAGCAGCGCCGCCAATGGGTATGGCTACACCTTC.

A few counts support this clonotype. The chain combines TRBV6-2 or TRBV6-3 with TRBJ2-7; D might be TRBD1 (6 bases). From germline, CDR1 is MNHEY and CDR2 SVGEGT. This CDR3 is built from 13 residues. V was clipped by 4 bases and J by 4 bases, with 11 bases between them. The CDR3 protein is CASSWDTSYEQYF. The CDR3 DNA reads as TGTGCCAGCAGTTGGGACACCTCATACGAGCAGTACTTC.

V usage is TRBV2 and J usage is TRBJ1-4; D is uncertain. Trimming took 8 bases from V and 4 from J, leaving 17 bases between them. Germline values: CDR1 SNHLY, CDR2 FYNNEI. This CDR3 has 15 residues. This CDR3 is CASVRAGRLNEKLFF. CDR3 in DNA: TGTGCCAGCGTTCGAGCGGGCAGACTTAATGAAAAACTGTTTTTT.

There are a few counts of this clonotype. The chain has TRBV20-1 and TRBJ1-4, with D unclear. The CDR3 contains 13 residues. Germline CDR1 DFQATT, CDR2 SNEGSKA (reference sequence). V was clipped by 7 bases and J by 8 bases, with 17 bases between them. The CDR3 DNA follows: TGCAGTGTACAATCGGCCTCCGCGGAAAAACTGTTTTTT. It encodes CSVQSASAEKLFF.

In nucleotides, the CDR3 is TGTGCCAGCAGTTTTGGACTAGCGGGGGGCACGATTAGCACAGATACGCAGTATTTT. This sequence encodes CASSFGLAGGTISTDTQYF. The chain carries TRBV12-3 or TRBV12-4 and TRBJ2-3; TRBD2 matches 14 bases. The CDR3 covers 19 residues. Trimming cost V 3 bases and J 0 bases; bases outside gene matches: 8.

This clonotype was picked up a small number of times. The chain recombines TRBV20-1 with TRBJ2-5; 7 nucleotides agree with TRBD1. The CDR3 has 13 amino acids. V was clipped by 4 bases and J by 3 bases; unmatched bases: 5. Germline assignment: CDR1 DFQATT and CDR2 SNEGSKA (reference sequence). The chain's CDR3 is CSATGTAKETQYF. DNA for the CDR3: TGCAGTGCTACCGGGACAGCCAAAGAGACCCAGTACTTC.

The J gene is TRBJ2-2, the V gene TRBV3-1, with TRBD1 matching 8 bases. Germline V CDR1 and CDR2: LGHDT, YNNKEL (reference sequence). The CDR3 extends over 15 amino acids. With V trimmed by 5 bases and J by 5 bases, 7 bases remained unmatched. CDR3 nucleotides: TGTGCCAGCAGCTATACAGGGGGAAAGACCGGGGAGCTGTTTTTT. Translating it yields CASSYTGGKTGELFF.

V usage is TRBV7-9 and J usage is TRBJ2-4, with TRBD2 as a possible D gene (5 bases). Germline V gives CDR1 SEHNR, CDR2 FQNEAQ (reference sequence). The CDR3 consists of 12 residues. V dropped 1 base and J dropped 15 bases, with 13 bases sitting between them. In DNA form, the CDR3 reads TGTGCCAGCAGCTTAGAGGCGCGAGGGTGGTACTTC. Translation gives CASSLEARGWYF. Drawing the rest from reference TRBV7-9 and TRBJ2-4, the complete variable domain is DTGVSQNPRHKITKRGQNVTFRCDPISEHNRLYWYRQTLGQGPEFLTYFQNEAQLEKSRLLSDRFSAERPKGSFSTLEIQRTEQGDSAMYLCASSLEARGWYFGAGTRLSVL.

CDR3 loop: CSVLSDTQYF. CDR3 nucleotides: TGCAGCGTATTATCGGATACGCAGTATTTT. V and J are TRBV29-1 and TRBJ2-3; D is uncertain. The germline V and J ends were trimmed by 6 bases and 6 bases, with 7 bases remaining between them. This CDR3 has 10 amino acids. Germline assignment: CDR1 SQVTM and CDR2 ANQGSEA.

The CDR3 loop is CASSTSGGAYEQYF. The CDR3 DNA reads TGTGCCAGCAGCACTAGCGGGGGGGCCTACGAGCAGTACTTC. V gene TRBV7-2 combines with J gene TRBJ2-7; 13 bases are shared with TRBD2. The J segment lost 2 bases and the V segment lost 5 bases, leaving 0 bases of the junction unmatched. CDR1 and CDR2 (germline): SGHTA, FQGNSA. The CDR3 totals 14 residues.

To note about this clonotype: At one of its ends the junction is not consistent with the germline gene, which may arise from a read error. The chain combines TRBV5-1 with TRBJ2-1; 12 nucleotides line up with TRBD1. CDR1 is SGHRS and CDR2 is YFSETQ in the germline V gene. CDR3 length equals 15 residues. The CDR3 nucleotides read TGCACCAGCAGCCCGGGACAGGGGGCTTACAATGAGCAGTTCTTC. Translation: CTSSPGQGAYNEQFF.

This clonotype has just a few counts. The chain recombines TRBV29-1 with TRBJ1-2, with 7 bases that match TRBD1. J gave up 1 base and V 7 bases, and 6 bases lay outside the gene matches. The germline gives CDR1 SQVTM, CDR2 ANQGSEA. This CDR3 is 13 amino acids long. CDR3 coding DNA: TGCAGCGGTCGACAGGGAAATAACTATGGCTACACCTTC. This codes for CSGRQGNNYGYTF.

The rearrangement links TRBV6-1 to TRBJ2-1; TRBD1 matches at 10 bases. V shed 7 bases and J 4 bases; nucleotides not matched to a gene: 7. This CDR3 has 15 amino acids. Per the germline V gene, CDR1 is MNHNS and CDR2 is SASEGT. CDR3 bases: TGTGCCAGCAATTCGGGGACAGGGGTTTACAATGAGCAGTTCTTC. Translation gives CASNSGTGVYNEQFF.